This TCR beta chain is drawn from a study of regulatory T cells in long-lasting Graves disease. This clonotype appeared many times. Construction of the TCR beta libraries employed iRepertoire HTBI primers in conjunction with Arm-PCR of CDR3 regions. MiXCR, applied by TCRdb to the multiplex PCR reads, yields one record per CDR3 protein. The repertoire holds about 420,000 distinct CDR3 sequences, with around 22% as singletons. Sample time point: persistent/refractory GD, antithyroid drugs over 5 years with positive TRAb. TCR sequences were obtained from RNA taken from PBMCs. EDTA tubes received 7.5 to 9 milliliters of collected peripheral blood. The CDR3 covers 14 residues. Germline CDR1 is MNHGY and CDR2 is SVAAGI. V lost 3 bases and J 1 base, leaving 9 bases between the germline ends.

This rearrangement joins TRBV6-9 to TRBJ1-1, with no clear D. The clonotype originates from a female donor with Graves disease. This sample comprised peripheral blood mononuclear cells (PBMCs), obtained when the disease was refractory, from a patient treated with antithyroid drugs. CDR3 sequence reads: CASSYGRENTEAFF. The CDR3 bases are TGTGCCAGCAGTTACGGCCGGGAGAACACTGAAGCTTTCTTT.